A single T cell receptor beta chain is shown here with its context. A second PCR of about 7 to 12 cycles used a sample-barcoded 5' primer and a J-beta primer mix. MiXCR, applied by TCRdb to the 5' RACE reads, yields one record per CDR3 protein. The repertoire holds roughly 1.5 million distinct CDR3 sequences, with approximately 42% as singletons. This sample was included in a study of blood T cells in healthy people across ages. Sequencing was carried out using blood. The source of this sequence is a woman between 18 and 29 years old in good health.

CDR3 in amino acids: CASRGTSAATYNEQFF. The CDR3 DNA reads TGTGCCAGCAGGGGGACTAGCGCCGCCACCTACAATGAGCAGTTCTTC. The chain employs TRBV12-3 or TRBV12-4 and TRBJ2-1; the match to TRBD2 covers 10 bases. There are 16 residues in the CDR3. V lost 6 bases and J lost 2; bases outside the gene matches: 7.